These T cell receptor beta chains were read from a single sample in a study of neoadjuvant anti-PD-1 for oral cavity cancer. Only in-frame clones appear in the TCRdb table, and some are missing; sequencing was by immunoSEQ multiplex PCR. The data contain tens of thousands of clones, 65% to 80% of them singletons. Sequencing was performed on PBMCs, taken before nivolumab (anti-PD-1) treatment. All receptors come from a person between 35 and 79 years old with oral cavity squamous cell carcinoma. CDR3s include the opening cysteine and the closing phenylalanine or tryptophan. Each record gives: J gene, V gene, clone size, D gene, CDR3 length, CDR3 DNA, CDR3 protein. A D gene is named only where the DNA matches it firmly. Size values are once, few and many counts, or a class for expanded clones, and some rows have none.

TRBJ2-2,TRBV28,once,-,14,TGTGCCAGCAGCCTAGGGACTAACACCGGGGAGCTGTTTTTT,CASSLGTNTGELFF
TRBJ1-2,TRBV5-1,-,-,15,TGCGCCAGCAGCTTGGCAGGGGCGGAGAACTATGGCTACACCTTC,CASSLAGAENYGYTF
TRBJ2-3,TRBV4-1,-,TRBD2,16,TGCGCCAGCACCAAAGGGCGGGAGGGCCGGGGAGATACGCAGTATTTT,CASTKGREGRGDTQYF
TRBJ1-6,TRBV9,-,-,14,TGTGCCAGCAGCGTGTCCAGAGGCAATTCACCCCTCCACTTT,CASSVSRGNSPLHF
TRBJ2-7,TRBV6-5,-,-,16,TGTGCCAGCAGTTACTCTCGAGTGGGGTTCCCCTACGAGCAGTACTTC,CASSYSRVGFPYEQYF
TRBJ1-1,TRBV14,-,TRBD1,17,TGTGCCAGCAGCCAGACGGGGACAGGGGGGAGGAACACTGAAGCTTTCTTT,CASSQTGTGGRNTEAFF
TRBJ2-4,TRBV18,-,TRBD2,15,TGTGCCAGCTTGCCGGGGGGAATGGCCAAAAACATTCAGTACTTC,CASLPGGMAKNIQYF
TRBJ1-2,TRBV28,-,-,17,TGTGCCAGCAGTCCCGGGCACTTCCCCCTGACGGAGTCTGGCTACACCTTC,CASSPGHFPLTESGYTF
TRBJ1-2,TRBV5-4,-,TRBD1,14,TGTGCCAGCAGCCAACTCAGGGGGCCCTTTGGCTACACCTTC,CASSQLRGPFGYTF
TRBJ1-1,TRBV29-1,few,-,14,TGCAGCGTTGAAGGTGTTGGAGGGGGAAGTCGAGCTTTCTTT,CSVEGVGGGSRAFF
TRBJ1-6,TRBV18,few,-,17,TGTGCCAGCTCACCACAAGTCTTCCAGGGGAGTAATTCACCCCTCCACTTT,CASSPQVFQGSNSPLHF
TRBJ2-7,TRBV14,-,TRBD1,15,TGTGCCAGCAGCCAAGCTGGGACAGGGCCCTACGAGCAGTACTTC,CASSQAGTGPYEQYF
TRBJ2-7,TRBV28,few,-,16,TGTGCCAGCAGTTTTCAGAGGACCATCCTCTCCTACGAGCAGTACTTC,CASSFQRTILSYEQYF
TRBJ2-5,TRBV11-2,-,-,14,TGTGCCAGCAGCTTAGGGGGGAGGTCAGAGACCCAGTACTTC,CASSLGGRSETQYF
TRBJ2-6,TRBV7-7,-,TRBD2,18,TGTGCCAGCAGCCCCCAGGCGGGGGGGACACCTGGGGCCAACGTCCTGACTTTC,CASSPQAGGTPGANVLTF
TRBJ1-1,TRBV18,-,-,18,TGTGCCAGCTCACCAGCGGGGATCACGGGGCTGGGGAACACTGAAGCTTTCTTT,CASSPAGITGLGNTEAFF
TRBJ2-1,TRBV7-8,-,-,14,TGTGCCAGCAGCCCGCGAAATGCTTACAATGAGCAGTTCTTC,CASSPRNAYNEQFF
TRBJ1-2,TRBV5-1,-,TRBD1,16,TGCGCCAGCAGCTTTGGGACAGGGGGCTCTAACTATGGCTACACCTTC,CASSFGTGGSNYGYTF
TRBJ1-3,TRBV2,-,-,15,TGTGCCAGCAGTGAGTGGGGCTCGTATGGAAACACCATATATTTT,CASSEWGSYGNTIYF
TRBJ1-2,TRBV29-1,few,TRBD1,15,TGCAGCGTTGGAGGACAGGGCTCCTATAACTATGGCTACACCTTC,CSVGGQGSYNYGYTF
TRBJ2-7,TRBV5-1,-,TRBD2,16,TGCGCCAGCAGCTTGGGTCTAGCGGGAGCCACCTACGAGCAGTACTTC,CASSLGLAGATYEQYF
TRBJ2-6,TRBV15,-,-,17,TGTGCCACCAGCCGCCGACAGCCGAGCTCTGGGGCCAACGTCCTGACTTTC,CATSRRQPSSGANVLTF
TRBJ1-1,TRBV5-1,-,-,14,TGCGCCAGCAGCTTCAGGGGACACGACACTGAAGCTTTCTTT,CASSFRGHDTEAFF
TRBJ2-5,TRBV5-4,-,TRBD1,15,TGTGCCAGCAGCTTGGTGGCAGGGGGCGCGGAGACCCAGTACTTC,CASSLVAGGAETQYF
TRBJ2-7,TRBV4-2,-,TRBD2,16,TGTGCCAGCAGCCAAGATCTAGCGGGGAGCTCCTACGAGCAGTACTTC,CASSQDLAGSSYEQYF
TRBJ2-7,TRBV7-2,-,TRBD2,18,TGTGCCAGCAGCTGGACTAGCGGGGGGCCCACGAGCTCCTACGAGCAGTACTTC,CASSWTSGGPTSSYEQYF
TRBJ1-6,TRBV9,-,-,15,TGTGCCAGCAGCCCTCAGACGGGCGCAGTTTCACCCCTCCACTTT,CASSPQTGAVSPLHF
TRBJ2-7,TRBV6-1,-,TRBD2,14,TGTGCCAGCAGTGTCAAGCGGGGCCCCTACGAGCAGTACTTC,CASSVKRGPYEQYF
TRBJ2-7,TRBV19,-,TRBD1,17,TGTGCCAGTAGTATAGTAACGGGGACAGGAAGCTCCTACGAGCAGTACTTC,CASSIVTGTGSSYEQYF
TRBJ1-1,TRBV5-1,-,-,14,TGCGCCAGTACCCCCGGCAGTTCAAACACTGAAGCTTTCTTT,CASTPGSSNTEAFF
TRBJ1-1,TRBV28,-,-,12,TGTGCCAGCGGTTTTCAGGTCACTGAAGCTTTCTTT,CASGFQVTEAFF
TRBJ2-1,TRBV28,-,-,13,TGTGCCAGGGAATACAGCGGTTTGTGTGAGCAGTTCTTC,CAREYSGLCEQFF
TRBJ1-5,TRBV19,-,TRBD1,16,TGTGCCAGTAGTATCTTACAGGGGGAGTTCAATCAGCCCCAGCATTTT,CASSILQGEFNQPQHF
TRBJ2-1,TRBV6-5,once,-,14,TGTGCCAGCAGTTACGTCGCCCGCGGGAATGAGCAGTTCTTC,CASSYVARGNEQFF
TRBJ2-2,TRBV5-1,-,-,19,TGCGCCAGCAGCTTGAGGGAGGAGGAGGTGAACTTGAACACCGGGGAGCTGTTTTTT,CASSLREEEVNLNTGELFF
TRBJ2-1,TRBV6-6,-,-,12,TGTGCCAGCAGCCGCCCTTACAATGAGCAGTTCTTC,CASSRPYNEQFF
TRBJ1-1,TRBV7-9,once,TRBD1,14,TGTGCCAGCAGCCGTCAGGGGGCAGGGGAAAAAGCTTTCTTT,CASSRQGAGEKAFF
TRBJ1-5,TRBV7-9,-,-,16,TGTGCCAGCAGCCTTGCCGGGGCCTCTAGCAATCAGCCCCAGCATTTT,CASSLAGASSNQPQHF
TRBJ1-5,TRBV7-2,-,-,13,TGTGCCAGCAGCTTGGAGAAAGGGTTAACCCAGCATTTT,CASSLEKGLTQHF
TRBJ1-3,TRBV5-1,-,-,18,TGCGCCAGCAGCAGGGAGGGAACACCCGGGACGCATGGAAACACCATATATTTT,CASSREGTPGTHGNTIYF
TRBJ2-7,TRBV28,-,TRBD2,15,TGTGCCAGCACCCCATTAGCGGGAGGTCCGTACGAGCAGTACTTC,CASTPLAGGPYEQYF
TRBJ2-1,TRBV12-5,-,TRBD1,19,TGTGCTAGTGGTTTGGTACCCGGAAGGAGAACAGGGGTCTACAATGAGCAGTTCTTC,CASGLVPGRRTGVYNEQFF
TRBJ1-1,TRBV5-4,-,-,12,TGTGCCAGCTCCCGTCAGGGTCCCGAAGCTTTCTTT,CASSRQGPEAFF
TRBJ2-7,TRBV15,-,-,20,TGTGCCACCAGCAGAGATTCCCCCCGTCGGGCTGTGTGGGTAACCTACGAGCAGTACTTC,CATSRDSPRRAVWVTYEQYF
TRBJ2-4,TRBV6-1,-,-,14,TGTGCCAGCAGTGACGCTGGGGGAGTAGACATTCAGTACTTC,CASSDAGGVDIQYF
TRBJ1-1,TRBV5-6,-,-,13,TGTGCCAGCAGCTTCTCAGGGCTCACTGAAGCTTTCTTT,CASSFSGLTEAFF
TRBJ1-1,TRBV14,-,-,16,TGTGCCAGCAGCCAAGATAACCGACGGCCTAACACTGAAGCTTTCTTT,CASSQDNRRPNTEAFF
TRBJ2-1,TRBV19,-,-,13,TGTGCCAGTAAGGTGCGAGGTCACAATGAGCAGTTCTTC,CASKVRGHNEQFF
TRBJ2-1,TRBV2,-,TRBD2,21,TGTGCCAGCAGCCCCGGGACAACCCTAGCGGGAGCCCCGAGCTCCTACAATGAGCAGTTCTTC,CASSPGTTLAGAPSSYNEQFF
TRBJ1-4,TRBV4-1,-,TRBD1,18,TGCGCCAGCAGCCAAGTTCCCGGACAGGGGGCTTCTAATGAAAAACTGTTTTTT,CASSQVPGQGASNEKLFF
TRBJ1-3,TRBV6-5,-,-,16,TGTGCCAGCAGTTACGGTCGGACAGCCTCTGGAAACACCATATATTTT,CASSYGRTASGNTIYF
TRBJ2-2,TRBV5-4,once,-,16,TGTGCCAGCAGCTTTCCCGAGGCGCCTAACACCGGGGAGCTGTTTTTT,CASSFPEAPNTGELFF
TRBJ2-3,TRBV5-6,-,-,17,TGTGCCAGCAGCTTCAAGTGGGGGGGCCGTGGAACAGATACGCAGTATTTT,CASSFKWGGRGTDTQYF
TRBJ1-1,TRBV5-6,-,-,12,TGTGCCAGCAGCTTGGCCAATCTGCGGCCTTTCTTT,CASSLANLRPFF
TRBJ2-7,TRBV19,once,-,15,TGTGCCAGTAGGACTGCGGGGGCCTACTCCTACGAGCAGTACTTC,CASRTAGAYSYEQYF